This is a list of T cell receptor beta chains from one sample in a study of shared clonotypes between healthy human individuals. This table comes from immunoSEQ multiplex PCR, and its TCRdb copy is limited to in-frame clones, with some not included. The sample consists of about 380,000 clones, 95% to 97% of them appearing once. Sequenced material: memory CD8+ T cells sorted from blood. The source is a man aged 30 to 39 in good health. Each CDR3 is given with its conserved first and last residue. Each record gives: clone size, D gene, J gene, V gene, CDR3 DNA, CDR3 protein. The D gene is left open where the match is weak. Clone size appears in some rows only: once, few, many, or a class for an expanded clone.

>NA|TRBD1|TRBJ2-6|TRBV5-1
TGCGCCAGCAGCTCTGGCCCGGGACAGGGGGCAGGGGCCAACGTCCTGACTTTC
CASSSGPGQGAGANVLTF
>once|NA|TRBJ2-6|TRBV28
TGTGCCAGCAGTTTAAGGGTAGTTGGGGCCAACGTCCTGACTTTC
CASSLRVVGANVLTF
>NA|NA|TRBJ1-6|TRBV7-9
TGTGCCAGCGGGGCGAGCTCCTATAATTCACCCCTCCACTTT
CASGASSYNSPLHF
>NA|TRBD1|TRBJ1-4|TRBV5-1
TGCGCCAGCAGCGGGGACAGAACCGCAACTAATGAAAAACTGTTTTTT
CASSGDRTATNEKLFF
>NA|TRBD2|TRBJ2-1|TRBV10-2
TGCGCCAGCAAAGCGGGAGGGGCCTACAATGAGCAGTTCTTC
CASKAGGAYNEQFF
>once|NA|TRBJ2-3|TRBV9
TGTGCCAGCAGCGAGGGGGGCACAGATACGCAGTATTTT
CASSEGGTDTQYF
>NA|TRBD2|TRBJ2-7|TRBV7-9
TGTGCCAGCAGCGACGCCGGGACTATCGCCTACGAGCAGTACTTC
CASSDAGTIAYEQYF
>NA|TRBD1|TRBJ1-2|TRBV30
TGTGCCTGGACACACGTCGGGCAGGGGGATGGCTACACCTTC
CAWTHVGQGDGYTF
>NA|TRBD1|TRBJ2-7|TRBV27
TGTGCCAGCTCCCGGGATCGGACAGGGAGCGCCCTCTCCTACGAGCAGTACTTC
CASSRDRTGSALSYEQYF
>NA|NA|TRBJ2-1|TRBV28
TGTGCCAGCAGTCCACTGGGTTCTCAGGTATACAATGAGCAGTTCTTC
CASSPLGSQVYNEQFF
>NA|NA|TRBJ2-1|TRBV6-1
TGTGCCAGCACAGCGGGCGGATACAATGAGCAGTTCTTC
CASTAGGYNEQFF
>NA|NA|TRBJ2-5|TRBV28
TGTGCCAGCAGTTCCACGCAACACCCCCTGTACTTGGAGACCCAGTACTTC
CASSSTQHPLYLETQYF
>NA|NA|TRBJ2-5|TRBV30
TGTGCCTGGAGTGTAGGGCGGGGGCAGTACCAAGAGACCCAGTACTTC
CAWSVGRGQYQETQYF
>NA|TRBD1|TRBJ1-4|TRBV10-3
TGTGCCATCGGACAGGGAGATGAAAAACTGTTTTTT
CAIGQGDEKLFF
>once|TRBD1|TRBJ2-3|TRBV19
TGTGCCAGTAGTACCCGGGACAGAAGCACAGATACGCAGTATTTT
CASSTRDRSTDTQYF
>NA|NA|TRBJ1-2|TRBV7-8
TGTGCCAGCAGCTTAGATGGGGACTATGGCTACACCTTC
CASSLDGDYGYTF
>few|TRBD1|TRBJ1-1|TRBV29-1
TGCAGCGTTGGCGCAGGGGGCACCATGAACACTGAAGCTTTCTTT
CSVGAGGTMNTEAFF
>NA|NA|TRBJ2-2|TRBV14
TGTGCCAGCAGTCGCGACACCTTTCCCACCGGGGAGCTGTTTTTT
CASSRDTFPTGELFF
>NA|NA|TRBJ2-7|TRBV19
TGTGCCAGTAGCCGACACCTTCGCTACGAGCAGTACTTC
CASSRHLRYEQYF
>NA|NA|TRBJ1-2|TRBV18
TGTGCCAGCTCACCAGACAGATCCCAGCATGGCTACACCTTC
CASSPDRSQHGYTF
>few|NA|TRBJ1-1|TRBV18
TGTGCCAGCTCACCCCTAGTGGGGGGCCCAAACACTGAAGCTTTCTTT
CASSPLVGGPNTEAFF
>NA|TRBD1|TRBJ1-2|TRBV18
TGTGCCAGCTCAAGGGACAGCAACTATGGCTACACCTTC
CASSRDSNYGYTF
>NA|TRBD1|TRBJ2-7|TRBV6-5
TGTGCCAGCAAAAGGACAGGGATCTACGAGCAGTACTTC
CASKRTGIYEQYF
>NA|NA|TRBJ1-1|TRBV5-1
TGCGCCAGCAGGGTTTGGTCTGAAGCTTTCTTT
CASRVWSEAFF
>NA|NA|TRBJ2-5|TRBV7-9
TGTGCCAGCAGCTTAGAACGGGGGACCCAGTACTTC
CASSLERGTQYF
>NA|TRBD2|TRBJ2-3|TRBV10-3
TGTGCCATCAGTAGCTCAGCGGGAGGGCAGACAGATACGCAGTATTTT
CAISSSAGGQTDTQYF
>NA|NA|TRBJ2-7|TRBV29-1
TGCAGCGTTCTGACGTTCTCCTACGAGCAGTACTTC
CSVLTFSYEQYF
>NA|NA|TRBJ2-4|TRBV30
TGTGCCTGGAGTGTACAGGGCAGTCTAGCCAAAGACATTCAGTACTTC
CAWSVQGSLAKDIQYF
>NA|NA|TRBJ2-2|TRBV5-4
TGTGCCAGCAGCTTGGAGCAGAGACGGAACACCGGGGAGCTGTTTTTT
CASSLEQRRNTGELFF
>NA|NA|TRBJ2-3|TRBV2
TGTGCCAGCGCCGGCAGAGATACGCAGTATTTT
CASAGRDTQYF
>NA|TRBD1|TRBJ2-1|TRBV19
TGTGCCAGTAGTCCGGCAGGGGGCTACAATGAGCAGTTCTTC
CASSPAGGYNEQFF
>once|NA|TRBJ2-3|TRBV7-6
TGTGCCAGCAGCCCGCTACTAGCTGGCACAGATACGCAGTATTTT
CASSPLLAGTDTQYF